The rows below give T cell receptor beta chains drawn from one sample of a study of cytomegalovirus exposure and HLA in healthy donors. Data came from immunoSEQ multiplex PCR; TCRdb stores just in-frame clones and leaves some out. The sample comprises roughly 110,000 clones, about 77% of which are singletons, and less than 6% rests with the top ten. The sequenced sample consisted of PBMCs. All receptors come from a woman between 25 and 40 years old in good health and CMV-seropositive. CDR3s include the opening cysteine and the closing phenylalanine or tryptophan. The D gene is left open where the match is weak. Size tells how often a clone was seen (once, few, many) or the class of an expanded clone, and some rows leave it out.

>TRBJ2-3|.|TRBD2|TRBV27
TGTGCCAGCATCCTCTCCAGGACTAGCGGGGGGGCCACAGATACGCAGTATTTT
CASILSRTSGGATDTQYF
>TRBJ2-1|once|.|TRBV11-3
TGTGCCAGCAGCTTAGATGGTACAGGGGAGCAGTTCTTC
CASSLDGTGEQFF
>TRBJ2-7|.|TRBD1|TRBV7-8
TGTGCCAGCAGCTTGCCGGGACAGGGGCCCTACGAGCAGTACTTC
CASSLPGQGPYEQYF
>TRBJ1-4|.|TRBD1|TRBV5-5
TGTGCCAGCAGCGTCGGGACAGGGAAAGAGAATGAAAAACTGTTTTTT
CASSVGTGKENEKLFF
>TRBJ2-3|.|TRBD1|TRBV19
TGTGCCAGTAGTCACAGGGGTAAGGATACGCAGTATTTT
CASSHRGKDTQYF
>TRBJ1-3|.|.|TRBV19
TGTGCCAGTAGCTACGGAAACACCATATATTTT
CASSYGNTIYF
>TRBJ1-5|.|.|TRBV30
TGTGCCTGGGGGGGGAGTAGCAATCAGCCCCAGCATTTT
CAWGGSSNQPQHF
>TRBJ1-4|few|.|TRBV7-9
TGTGCCAGCAGCTTAGGACATTCTAATGAAAAACTGTTTTTT
CASSLGHSNEKLFF
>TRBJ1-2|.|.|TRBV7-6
TGTGCCAGCAGCTCGACAGCCCTCTATGGCTACACCTTC
CASSSTALYGYTF
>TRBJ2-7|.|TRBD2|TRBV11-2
TGTGCCAGCAGCGCAATAGCGGGAGGGGGGGATTACGAGCAGTACTTC
CASSAIAGGGDYEQYF
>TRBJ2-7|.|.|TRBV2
TGTGCCAGCAGACTTTACTCAGGTCCCTCCTACGAGCAGTACTTC
CASRLYSGPSYEQYF
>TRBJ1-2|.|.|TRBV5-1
TGCGCCAGCAGCTCCTCCGGGGGGAACTATGGCTACACCTTC
CASSSSGGNYGYTF
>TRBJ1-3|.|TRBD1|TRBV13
TGTGCCAGCAGCTTTCCGGGACAGGGGTCTGGAAACACCATATATTTT
CASSFPGQGSGNTIYF
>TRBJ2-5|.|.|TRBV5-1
TGCGCCAGCAGCTTGCCCGAGGATGAGACCCAGTACTTC
CASSLPEDETQYF
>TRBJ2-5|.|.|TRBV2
TGTGCCAGCAGTGAAGTACAGGGCGCAAGTGGGACCCAGTACTTC
CASSEVQGASGTQYF
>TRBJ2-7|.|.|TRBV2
TGTGCCAGCTCTTCAGACTACGCGACCTACGAGCAGTACTTC
CASSSDYATYEQYF
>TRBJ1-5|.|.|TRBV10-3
TGTGCCACACAGACAGATAGCAATCAGCCCCAGCATTTT
CATQTDSNQPQHF
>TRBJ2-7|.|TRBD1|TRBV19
TGTGCCAGTCGGGACAGGGGGCGTGACGAGCAGTACTTC
CASRDRGRDEQYF
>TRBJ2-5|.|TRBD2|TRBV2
TGTGCCAGCAAGGCCCGAGCGGGGGGGCAAGTGACCCAGTACTTC
CASKARAGGQVTQYF
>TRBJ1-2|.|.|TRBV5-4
TGTGCCAGCAGCTTGGATCCCTCGGGAGGCTATGGCTACACCTTC
CASSLDPSGGYGYTF
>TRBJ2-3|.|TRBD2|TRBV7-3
TGTGCCAGCAGCTCTGGGACTAGCGGGAGCACAGATACGCAGTATTTT
CASSSGTSGSTDTQYF
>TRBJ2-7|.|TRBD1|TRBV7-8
TGTGCCAGCAGCGACTATGTGACAGGGGGCTCCTACGAGCAGTACTTC
CASSDYVTGGSYEQYF
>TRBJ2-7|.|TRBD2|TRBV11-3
TGTGCCAGCAGCTTAAGGGGACTAGCGGGGGACACCTACGAGCAGTACTTC
CASSLRGLAGDTYEQYF
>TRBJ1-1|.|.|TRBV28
TGTGCCGGTCTGACGGGGGGTGCGGAAACTGAAGCTTTCTTT
CAGLTGGAETEAFF
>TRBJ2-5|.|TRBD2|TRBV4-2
TGTGCCAGCAGCCAAGATCAAGCGGGAGAGGGTGGAGAGACCCAGTACTTC
CASSQDQAGEGGETQYF
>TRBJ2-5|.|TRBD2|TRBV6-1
TGTGCCAGCAGTACTAGCGGGAGGGCCAGGGAGACCCAGTACTTC
CASSTSGRARETQYF
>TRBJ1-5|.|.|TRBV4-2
TGTGCCAGCAGCCAAGTACCGGGGAACCTTTATCAGCCCCAGCATTTT
CASSQVPGNLYQPQHF
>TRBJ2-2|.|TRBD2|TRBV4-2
TGTGCCAGCAGCCATCCCGGACTAGCGGGGGACACCGGGGAGCTGTTTTTT
CASSHPGLAGDTGELFF
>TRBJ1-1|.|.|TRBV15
TGTGCCACCAGCCCCCAAGGGCAGGGATACACTGAAGCTTTCTTT
CATSPQGQGYTEAFF
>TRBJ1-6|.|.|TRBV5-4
TGTGCCAGCAGCTTTCAGGGGAATTCACCCCTCCACTTT
CASSFQGNSPLHF
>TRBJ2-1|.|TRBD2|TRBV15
TGTGCCGCTGGCTTGGGACTAGCGGGAGGAAGGGTGTACAATGAGCAGTTCTTC
CAAGLGLAGGRVYNEQFF
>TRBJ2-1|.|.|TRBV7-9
TGTGCCAGCAGCACAATCCAATATAACAATGAGCAGTTCTTC
CASSTIQYNNEQFF
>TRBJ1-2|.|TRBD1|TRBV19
TGTGCCAGTAGTCCGGGGACAGGGGGCAGCTATGGCTACACCTTC
CASSPGTGGSYGYTF
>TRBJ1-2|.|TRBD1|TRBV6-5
TGTGCCAGCAGCCTCCAGGGGGTCCGCGGCTACACCTTC
CASSLQGVRGYTF
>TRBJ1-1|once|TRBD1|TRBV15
TGTGCCACCAGCGGGACAGGGGGCGAGGTCACTGAAGCTTTCTTT
CATSGTGGEVTEAFF
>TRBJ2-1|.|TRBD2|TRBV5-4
TGCGCCAGCAGCTACCCGGCGGGGGAGACCAATGAGCAGTTCTTC
CASSYPAGETNEQFF
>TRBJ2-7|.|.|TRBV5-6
TGTGCCAGCAGCTTGGACAGGAGCTCCTACGAGCAGTACTTC
CASSLDRSSYEQYF
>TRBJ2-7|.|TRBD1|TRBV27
TGTGCCAGCAGTTTGGACAGGTATGGAGCCGAGCAGTACTTC
CASSLDRYGAEQYF
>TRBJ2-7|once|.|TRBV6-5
TGTGCCAGCAGTTTTCCCGGGAGCTCCTACGAGCAGTACTTC
CASSFPGSSYEQYF
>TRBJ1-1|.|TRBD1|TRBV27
TGTGCCAGCAGTTCCGATAGACAGGGGAACACTGAAGCTTTCTTT
CASSSDRQGNTEAFF
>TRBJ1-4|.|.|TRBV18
TGTGCCAGCTCACCACCGGGGACCGGGACATTGAATGAAAAACTGTTTTTT
CASSPPGTGTLNEKLFF
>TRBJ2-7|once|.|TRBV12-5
TGTGCTAGTGGTAGTGACTCCTACGAGCAGTACTTC
CASGSDSYEQYF
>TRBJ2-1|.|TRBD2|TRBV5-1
TGCGCCAGCAGCTTGGCGTCTAGCGGGGGGGGCAACAATGAGCAGTTCTTC
CASSLASSGGGNNEQFF
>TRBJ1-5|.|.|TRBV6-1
TGTGCCAGCAGTGTAATCAATCAGCCCCAGCATTTT
CASSVINQPQHF
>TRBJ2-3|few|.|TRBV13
TGTGCCAGCAGCTTAGGCCTCGTAGATACGCAGTATTTT
CASSLGLVDTQYF
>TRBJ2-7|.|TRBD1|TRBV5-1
TGCGCCAGCAGCCCACAGGGACAGGGTATCGACGAGCAGTACTTC
CASSPQGQGIDEQYF
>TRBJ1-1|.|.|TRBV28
TGTGCCAGCATCTCCGTGAGGAGGGACACTGAAGCTTTCTTT
CASISVRRDTEAFF
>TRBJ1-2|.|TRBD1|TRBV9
TGTGCCAGCAGCGCCCGGGACAGTTTGGCCGTTGGCTACACCTTC
CASSARDSLAVGYTF
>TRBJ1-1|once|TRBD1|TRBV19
TGTGCCAGTAGTGATGAGGGGGCGCAGGATGAAGCTTTCTTT
CASSDEGAQDEAFF
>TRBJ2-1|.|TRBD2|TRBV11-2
TGTGCCAGCAGCTTATTAGCGGGGGAGCTGTTCTTC
CASSLLAGELFF
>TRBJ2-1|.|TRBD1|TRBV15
TGTGCCACCAGCCCCCGGGACAGGGGGTACAATGAGCAGTTCTTC
CATSPRDRGYNEQFF
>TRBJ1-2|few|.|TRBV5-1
TGCGCCAGCAGCTTGGCCCTCCGAACCCTTGAGGTGACCGGCTACACCTTC
CASSLALRTLEVTGYTF